These T cell receptor beta chains were read from a single sample in a study of vaccination and CD4 T cells after COVID-19. TCRdb processed the PCR reads anew with MiXCR; each CDR3 protein has one entry. The table records 9,500 to 14,000 distinct CDR3 sequences, roughly 37% of them present only once. The antigens for these receptors are not known. Sequences were obtained from CD4+ T cells from blood, cultured in vitro. Every receptor here comes from a human donor who had recovered from COVID-19. Each CDR3 is given with its conserved first and last residue. The D gene is left open where the match is weak. Expanded clones get a size class; other rows say once, few or many, or leave the size out.

CDR3 length | D gene | J gene | V gene | clone size | CDR3 protein | CDR3 DNA
14 | TRBD1 | TRBJ2-5 | TRBV20-1 | NA | CSASRDRGRETQYF | TGCAGTGCAAGCCGGGACAGGGGGCGAGAGACCCAGTACTTC
17 | TRBD1 | TRBJ1-1 | TRBV27 | NA | CASSLDPGQGLNTEAFF | TGTGCCAGCAGTTTAGACCCGGGACAGGGACTGAACACTGAAGCTTTCTTT
16 | TRBD2 | TRBJ2-1 | TRBV5-6 | once | CASTPGLAVSYNEQFF | TGTGCCAGCACCCCGGGACTAGCGGTCTCCTACAATGAGCAGTTCTTC
14 | NA | TRBJ2-2 | TRBV20-1 | few | CSARPVRNPGELFF | TGCAGTGCTAGGCCCGTCAGGAACCCCGGGGAGCTGTTTTTT
16 | TRBD1 | TRBJ2-1 | TRBV5-1 | NA | CASSGTGGFAYNEQFF | TGCGCCAGCAGCGGGACAGGGGGTTTCGCCTACAATGAGCAGTTCTTC
13 | NA | TRBJ1-5 | TRBV20-1 | few | CSAGTGWNQPQHF | TGCAGTGCTGGAACAGGTTGGAATCAGCCCCAGCATTTT
14 | NA | TRBJ1-5 | TRBV11-2 | few | CASSSGQRNQPQHF | TGTGCCAGCAGCTCCGGACAGCGCAATCAGCCCCAGCATTTT
15 | NA | TRBJ2-3 | TRBV9 | NA | CASSASGRSADTQYF | TGTGCCAGCAGCGCCAGCGGCAGGTCGGCAGATACGCAGTATTTT
14 | NA | TRBJ1-5 | TRBV7-2 | few | CASSFSGFNQPQHF | TGTGCCAGCAGCTTCTCAGGTTTCAATCAGCCCCAGCATTTT
12 | NA | TRBJ2-3 | TRBV12-3/TRBV12-4 | few | CASSPGTDTQYF | TGTGCCAGCAGCCCGGGCACAGATACGCAGTATTTT
13 | TRBD1 | TRBJ1-6 | TRBV28 | NA | CASEGQGGSPLHF | TGTGCCAGCGAGGGACAGGGAGGTTCACCCCTCCACTTT
17 | NA | TRBJ2-3 | TRBV14 | NA | CASSPLGAALRGDTQYF | TGTGCCAGCAGCCCCCTGGGAGCGGCCCTTAGGGGAGATACGCAGTATTTT
14 | TRBD1 | TRBJ1-3 | TRBV6-1 | NA | CASSGGTAGNTIYF | TGTGCCAGCAGTGGGGGGACAGCTGGAAACACCATATATTTT
13 | NA | TRBJ1-5 | TRBV7-6 | few | CASSLSENQPQHF | TGTGCCAGCAGCTTATCGGAAAATCAGCCCCAGCATTTT
17 | TRBD2 | TRBJ2-2 | TRBV7-8 | NA | CASSSTTSGGNTGELFF | TGTGCCAGCAGCTCCACTACTAGCGGGGGGAACACCGGGGAGCTGTTTTTT
13 | TRBD1 | TRBJ2-7 | TRBV6-1 | NA | CASTQGETYEQYF | TGTGCCAGCACTCAGGGGGAGACCTACGAGCAGTACTTC
14 | NA | TRBJ2-3 | TRBV7-3 | NA | CASSPGTFTDTQYF | TGTGCCAGCAGCCCGGGGACTTTCACAGATACGCAGTATTTT
13 | NA | TRBJ2-3 | TRBV19 | NA | CATRPGGRDTQYF | TGTGCCACTCGACCCGGGGGGCGTGATACGCAGTATTTT
19 | TRBD2 | TRBJ2-1 | TRBV11-1 | few | CASSLLDLAGGELYNEQFF | TGTGCCAGCAGCTTATTAGACCTAGCGGGGGGGGAACTTTACAATGAGCAGTTCTTC